The clone carrying this T cell receptor (beta chain) was counted ten times or more. What it recognizes is unknown. These data come from a study of T cells in Graves' hyperthyroidism and ophthalmopathy. Broader study findings: Model output signaled ophthalmopathy a median roughly 6.5 months ahead of onset. Blood also showed most of the thyroid clonotypes that were expanded above 0.001.

Disease lasting under 3 months, a NOSPECS grade of at least 4, and a Clinical Activity Score of at least 3 were features of the ophthalmopathy patients. Diagnostic assessment was based on clinical symptoms, serum thyroxine and TRAb, thyroid ultrasound and orbital computed tomography. Amplification of TCR beta CDR3 regions used RNA as the template. The primer set for the first-round RT-PCR of the TCR CDR3 was HTBI. Using its own MiXCR run on the multiplex PCR reads, TCRdb lists one record per CDR3 protein. The sample lists approximately 570,000 distinct CDR3 sequences; 20% were seen once. Trimming cost V 5 bases and J 6 bases; bases outside gene matches: 7. The CDR3 sequence is 14 residues long. Germline V gene sequence: CDR1 MDHEN, CDR2 SYDVKM.

The chain couples TRBV28 to TRBJ2-7, with 10 bases aligning to TRBD2. Sequences were obtained from blood. The clonotype was recovered from a man aged 40-55 years with Graves' ophthalmopathy. The CDR3: CASSIPSGRAEQYF. The CDR3 nucleotides are TGTGCCAGCAGTATTCCTAGCGGGAGAGCCGAGCAGTACTTC.